Listed below are T cell receptor beta chains from one sample, sequenced in a study of shared clonotypes between healthy human individuals. The method was immunoSEQ multiplex PCR; TCRdb's version includes in-frame clones alone and lacks a portion of them. The sample has about 600,000 clones; 95% to 96% are singletons. Sequences were obtained from naive CD8+ T cells sorted from blood. These receptors all come from a woman between 25 and 40 years old in good health. The CDR3 runs from the conserved cysteine through the conserved F or W. A D gene is named only where the DNA matches it firmly. The size of a clone is reported for some rows only, either as once, few or many, or as a class for expanded clones.

CDR3: CAISVGQYYEQYF
DNA: TGTGCCATCAGTGTGGGCCAATACTACGAGCAGTACTTC
size: NA
J: TRBJ2-7
D: NA
V: TRBV10-3

CDR3: CASTPEVSGANVLTF
DNA: TGTGCCAGCACGCCGGAGGTCTCTGGGGCCAACGTCCTGACTTTC
size: NA
J: TRBJ2-6
D: NA
V: TRBV9

CDR3: CASGGGLKNIQYF
DNA: TGTGCCAGTGGTGGCGGGCTAAAAAACATTCAGTACTTC
size: once
J: TRBJ2-4
D: NA
V: TRBV19

CDR3: CVSSTDSSEAFF
DNA: TGTGTCAGCAGCACGGACAGTTCTGAAGCTTTCTTT
size: NA
J: TRBJ1-1
D: NA
V: TRBV7-2

CDR3: CASSVGSGVGSGNTIYF
DNA: TGTGCCAGCAGCGTAGGGTCCGGCGTTGGGTCTGGAAACACCATATATTTT
size: NA
J: TRBJ1-3
D: NA
V: TRBV9

CDR3: CASSPPGLFTDTQYF
DNA: TGTGCCAGCAGCCCTCCGGGACTGTTCACAGATACGCAGTATTTT
size: NA
J: TRBJ2-3
D: NA
V: TRBV7-9

CDR3: CASSQGLGYTF
DNA: TGTGCCAGCAGCCAGGGGCTGGGCTACACCTTC
size: NA
J: TRBJ1-2
D: NA
V: TRBV28

CDR3: CASSSYVLGSSYNEQFF
DNA: TGCGCCAGCAGTTCCTACGTATTGGGGAGCTCCTACAATGAGCAGTTCTTC
size: NA
J: TRBJ2-1
D: NA
V: TRBV5-1

CDR3: CASSPQPGELFF
DNA: TGTGCCAGCAGCCCTCAACCCGGGGAGCTGTTTTTT
size: NA
J: TRBJ2-2
D: NA
V: TRBV11-3

CDR3: CASSGPPEGYEQYF
DNA: TGCGCCAGCAGTGGACCTCCCGAAGGGTACGAGCAGTACTTC
size: NA
J: TRBJ2-7
D: NA
V: TRBV10-1

CDR3: CASSNRGLYEQYF
DNA: TGTGCCAGCAGTAACAGGGGGCTATACGAGCAGTACTTC
size: NA
J: TRBJ2-7
D: TRBD1
V: TRBV2